The 14 T cell receptor beta chains reported below all come from one sample, sequenced in a study of T cells in Graves' hyperthyroidism and ophthalmopathy. It was RNA transcripts that yielded the amplified TCR beta CDR3 regions. The TCR CDR3 first-round RT-PCR relied on the HTBI primer set. Each CDR3 protein is one row after TCRdb ran MiXCR on the multiplex PCR reads. The table has about 590,000 distinct CDR3 sequences, 15% to 18% seen once. Sequenced: blood. These TCRs come from a woman in her thirties with Graves' hyperthyroidism.

This clonotype was detected many times. This chain joins TRBV5-1 and TRBJ1-1; D is undetermined. With 2 bases removed from V and 6 bases from J, the gap between germline ends came to 11 bases. Germline V gene lookup returns CDR1 SGHRS and CDR2 YFSETQ. This CDR3 region has 13 residues. CDR3 amino acids: CASSFWQKSEAFF. The CDR3 DNA sequence: TGCGCCAGCAGCTTTTGGCAGAAATCTGAAGCTTTCTTT.

This clonotype has ten or more counts. The chain uses TRBV6-1 and TRBJ2-7, with 15 bases aligning to TRBD2. CDR3 length equals 16 residues. The germline CDR1 and CDR2 sequences are MNHNS and SASEGT. V was pared by 5 bases and J by 6 bases, with 8 bases of the junction left unmatched. CDR3 sequence: CASSSRTSGRAGEQYF. The CDR3 region has the DNA TGTGCCAGCAGTTCACGGACTAGCGGGAGGGCCGGCGAGCAGTACTTC.

This clonotype was counted between two and nine times. The CDR3 nucleotides are TGCAGTGCTAGATGGGGTAGCGGGAGGCCAAGCTCCTACAATGAGCAGTTCTTC. Its protein product is CSARWGSGRPSSYNEQFF. The chain employs TRBV20-1 and TRBJ2-1, with 10 bases matching TRBD2. This CDR3 has 18 amino acids. Per germline, CDR1 DFQATT and CDR2 SNEGSKA (reference sequence). After removal of 2 bases from V and 0 bases from J, the junction contained 10 bases not matched to a gene.

The chain links TRBV7-9 to TRBJ2-1; 10 bases fit TRBD2. The ends lost 5 bases at V and 5 bases at J; junction bases unmatched: 15. CDR1 is SEHNR, CDR2 FQNEAQ, per germline (reference sequence). The CDR3 extends over 18 amino acids. The CDR3 DNA sequence: TGTGCCAGCAGCACCCAAAGGGGGAGCGGGAGGGCCGACAATGAGCAGTTCTTC. It codes for CASSTQRGSGRADNEQFF.

This sequence joins TRBV19 and TRBJ2-1; TRBD1 matches at 8 bases. The CDR3 totals 15 residues. Germline CDR1 and CDR2: LNHDA and SQIVND (reference sequence). The junction had 5 bases not matched to a gene; V was cut back by 7 bases and J by 0 bases. The CDR3 coding sequence is TGTGCCAGTAAAATAGGGACAGGCTCCTACAATGAGCAGTTCTTC. Its translation is CASKIGTGSYNEQFF.

In this sample, this clonotype turned up many times. The chain recombines TRBV12-3 or TRBV12-4 with TRBJ2-7; 10 bases are shared with TRBD1. V was pared by 3 bases and J by 2 bases, with 7 bases of the junction left unmatched. There are 16 residues in the CDR3. The CDR3: CASSFGGTGEAYEQYF. The CDR3 DNA sequence: TGTGCCAGCAGTTTCGGGGGGACAGGGGAGGCCTACGAGCAGTACTTC.

The CDR3 DNA follows: TGCAGTGCTAGAGACCCTAGATTTGGGCTTGAGCAGTTCTTC. Encoded protein: CSARDPRFGLEQFF. V and J are TRBV20-1 and TRBJ2-1, with no clear D. The CDR3 contains 14 residues. Trimming removed 0 bases from V and 9 bases from J, with 15 bases in between. Germline loops: CDR1 DFQATT, CDR2 SNEGSKA (reference sequence).

A few counts support this clonotype. The chain couples TRBV20-1 to TRBJ2-1, with TRBD2 identical over 8 bases. The CDR3 has 14 amino acids. Germline V gene sequence: CDR1 DFQATT, CDR2 SNEGSKA (reference sequence). Trimming took 0 bases from V and 8 from J; bases not matched to a gene: 6. CDR3 DNA sequence: TGCAGTGCTAGAGAGGGGGGACTAGACGATGAGCAGTTCTTC. This codes for CSAREGGLDDEQFF.

This clonotype has a count of ten or more. V and J are TRBV6-5 and TRBJ2-5; the match to TRBD2 covers 14 bases. Trimming at V came to 2 bases and at J to 4 bases, leaving 18 bases not matched to a gene. Germline V gene sequence: CDR1 MNHEY, CDR2 SVGAGI. There are 21 residues in the CDR3. For the CDR3, the DNA is TGTGCCAGCAGTTACGCTATTCCCGGGACTAGCGGGAGCCGGGTGGGAGAGACCCAGTACTTC. Amino acid sequence: CASSYAIPGTSGSRVGETQYF.

In this sample, this clonotype turned up many times. This chain links TRBV5-1 with TRBJ1-6; 7 bases are shared with TRBD1. Per the germline V gene, CDR1 is SGHRS and CDR2 is YFSETQ. There are 13 residues in the CDR3. Trimming cost V 2 bases and J 13 bases; bases outside gene matches: 6. The CDR3: CASSFGTAFPLHF. The CDR3 region has the DNA TGCGCCAGCAGCTTTGGGACAGCCTTTCCCCTCCACTTT.

This clonotype appeared a few times. The chain carries TRBV10-2 and TRBJ2-7; a possible D gene is TRBD2 (5 bases). Per the germline V gene, CDR1 is WSHSY and CDR2 is SAAADI. Trimming cost V 0 bases and J 5 bases, with 11 bases left between them. This CDR3 is built from 14 residues. This CDR3 reads CASSESPGFHEQYF. The CDR3, as DNA: TGCGCCAGCAGTGAGTCGCCGGGGTTCCACGAGCAGTACTTC.

In its sample, this clonotype was seen many times. This chain uses TRBV20-1 with TRBJ2-7; possibly TRBD1 for D (6 bases). Germline CDR1 DFQATT, CDR2 SNEGSKA (reference sequence). The CDR3 covers 16 residues. V was trimmed by 0 bases and J by 3 bases, leaving 18 bases between them. CDR3 region: CSAREQGGAHSYEQYF. Here the CDR3 DNA reads TGCAGTGCTAGAGAACAGGGTGGGGCTCATAGCTACGAGCAGTACTTC.

Only a few counts were recorded for this clonotype. The V call is TRBV10-1, the J call TRBJ2-7, with 8 positions matching TRBD2. The V segment lost 3 bases and the J segment 2 bases; nucleotides outside the gene matches: 6. There are 15 residues in the CDR3. Germline V lookup: CDR1 WNHNN, CDR2 SYGVQD (reference sequence). CDR3 nucleotide sequence: TGCGCCAGCAGTGATGCCCAGCGGGGGCCCTACGAGCAGTACTTC. Residues: CASSDAQRGPYEQYF.

A few counts support this clonotype. The DNA for the CDR3 is TGCAGTGCTAGGGGGACTAGCGCGGTTTACAATGAGCAGTTCTTC. Translated, it gives CSARGTSAVYNEQFF. V gene TRBV20-1 combines with J gene TRBJ2-1, with 10 bases lining up with TRBD2. The CDR3 is 15 residues long. The trim removed 3 bases at V and 4 bases at J, leaving 6 bases unmatched. From germline, CDR1 is DFQATT and CDR2 SNEGSKA (reference sequence).